These T cell receptor beta chains were read from a single sample in a study of vaccination and CD4 T cells after COVID-19. Antigens for these TCRs are unknown. Each CDR3 protein is one row after TCRdb ran MiXCR on the PCR reads. The sample includes roughly 16,000 distinct CDR3 sequences, less than 70% of them seen just once. The specimen was CD4+ T cells from blood, cultured in vitro, collected before SARS-CoV-2 vaccination. These TCRs come from a human donor who had recovered from COVID-19. CDR3s include the opening cysteine and the closing phenylalanine or tryptophan. The D gene is left open where the match is weak. A row's size may be missing; if present it is once, few, many or a size class.

j_call,cdr3_length,v_call,d_call,clone_size,cdr3_aa,cdr3_nt
TRBJ1-1,14,TRBV20-1,-,-,CSASTARGNTEAFF,TGCAGTGCTAGTACTGCGCGGGGTAACACTGAAGCTTTCTTT
TRBJ2-3,15,TRBV7-3,TRBD2,-,CASSRVGRVTNTQYF,TGTGCCAGCAGCCGCGTCGGGAGGGTAACAAATACGCAGTATTTT
TRBJ2-7,13,TRBV11-3,-,few,CASSSGEPYEQYF,TGTGCCAGCAGCTCCGGGGAACCCTACGAGCAGTACTTC
TRBJ1-6,17,TRBV4-1,TRBD1,-,CASSQLRGDRRNSPLHF,TGCGCCAGCAGCCAGTTAAGGGGGGACAGGCGAAATTCACCCCTCCACTTT
TRBJ2-5,15,TRBV7-2,-,-,CASSRAPFEGETQYF,TGTGCCAGCAGCCGGGCTCCCTTCGAGGGAGAGACCCAGTACTTC
TRBJ1-5,14,TRBV21-1,-,few,CASGRGRGNQPQHF,TGTGCCAGCGGCAGGGGGCGCGGGAATCAGCCCCAGCATTTT
TRBJ1-2,13,TRBV5-4,-,few,CASSLGKLYGYTF,TGTGCCAGCAGCTTGGGGAAGCTATATGGCTACACCTTC
TRBJ1-5,14,TRBV28,-,-,CASSRGGSNQPQHF,TGTGCCAGCTCTCGGGGGGGCAGCAATCAGCCCCAGCATTTT
TRBJ1-6,18,TRBV27,-,-,CASSLSAGYGSYNSPLHF,TGTGCCAGCAGTCTATCGGCCGGTTACGGATCCTATAATTCACCCCTCCACTTT
TRBJ2-7,14,TRBV4-1,-,-,CASSQGDSSYEQYF,TGCGCCAGCAGCCAAGGGGATTCTTCGTACGAGCAGTACTTC
TRBJ1-2,16,TRBV27,-,few,CASSPSRTGHNYGYTF,TGTGCCAGCAGTCCTTCCCGCACAGGACATAACTATGGCTACACCTTC